These T cell receptor beta chains were read from a single sample in a study of OX40 agonist ivuxolimab in advanced cancers. Generated by immunoSEQ multiplex PCR, the TCRdb table keeps only in-frame clones and is missing some. The table lists about 63,000 clones, roughly four fifths of them singletons. Sample: CD4+ or CD8+ T cells sorted from blood, taken in a trial of the OX40 agonist ivuxolimab. These receptors originate from an adult with an advanced solid tumor such as melanoma, head and neck, liver or kidney cancer. The CDR3 runs from the conserved cysteine through the conserved F or W.

cdr3_aa: CASSLAGEDIQYF
j_call: TRBJ2-4
v_call: TRBV5-1

cdr3_aa: CASRAVPGDTQYF
j_call: TRBJ2-3
v_call: TRBV19

cdr3_aa: CASSLQGLNQPQHF
j_call: TRBJ1-5
v_call: TRBV5-6

cdr3_aa: CASSSSTSPEPQHF
j_call: TRBJ1-5
v_call: TRBV6-5

cdr3_aa: CASSTRDGGLAEETQYF
j_call: TRBJ2-5
v_call: TRBV9

cdr3_aa: CASSLLSQGKMRGNTIYF
j_call: TRBJ1-3
v_call: TRBV5-6

cdr3_aa: CASRWTSGRAYEQFF
j_call: TRBJ2-1
v_call: TRBV7-2

cdr3_aa: CASSAQMVGNEQFF
j_call: TRBJ2-1
v_call: TRBV9

cdr3_aa: CASSSTGGSTDTQYF
j_call: TRBJ2-3
v_call: TRBV28

cdr3_aa: CASSTQGAEEQYF
j_call: TRBJ2-7
v_call: TRBV5-4

cdr3_aa: CASSLAPTGGSEQYF
j_call: TRBJ2-7
v_call: TRBV7-9

cdr3_aa: CASREQTGSDSYNEQFF
j_call: TRBJ2-1
v_call: TRBV4-1

cdr3_aa: CASTPVWTDEQYF
j_call: TRBJ2-7
v_call: TRBV6-5

cdr3_aa: CSVGLGLGETQYF
j_call: TRBJ2-5
v_call: TRBV29-1

cdr3_aa: CASSPRQGDYEQYF
j_call: TRBJ2-7
v_call: TRBV6-1

cdr3_aa: CASSPRDQGLEETQYF
j_call: TRBJ2-5
v_call: TRBV11-2

cdr3_aa: CASRQTGDGADTQYF
j_call: TRBJ2-3
v_call: TRBV5-1

cdr3_aa: CASSRVDGNQPQHF
j_call: TRBJ1-5
v_call: TRBV5-5

cdr3_aa: CASSLIPGANVLTF
j_call: TRBJ2-6
v_call: TRBV7-3

cdr3_aa: CASSLDRVGSDTQYF
j_call: TRBJ2-3
v_call: TRBV7-9

cdr3_aa: CASSLQGGGETQYF
j_call: TRBJ2-5
v_call: TRBV19

cdr3_aa: CASGLVGTRLMNTEAFF
j_call: TRBJ1-1
v_call: TRBV12-5

cdr3_aa: CASSLTSGYGAYNEQFF
j_call: TRBJ2-1
v_call: TRBV5-1

cdr3_aa: CAWGGQGTDTQYF
j_call: TRBJ2-3
v_call: TRBV30

cdr3_aa: CASRPNTGELFF
j_call: TRBJ2-2
v_call: TRBV27

cdr3_aa: CASSPGGRAAETQYF
j_call: TRBJ2-5
v_call: TRBV28

cdr3_aa: CASSLGPSGGAGYNEQFF
j_call: TRBJ2-1
v_call: TRBV7-7

cdr3_aa: CASRAAQETQYF
j_call: TRBJ2-5
v_call: TRBV11-2

cdr3_aa: CASLGFLQNEQFF
j_call: TRBJ2-1
v_call: TRBV6-6

cdr3_aa: CASSTRTSGTDTQYF
j_call: TRBJ2-3
v_call: TRBV19

cdr3_aa: CATSGGGTEAFF
j_call: TRBJ1-1
v_call: TRBV15

cdr3_aa: CASSIVVGETEAFF
j_call: TRBJ1-1
v_call: TRBV19

cdr3_aa: CASSETGSTYGYTF
j_call: TRBJ1-2
v_call: TRBV6-1

cdr3_aa: CASSGDGGRMSDTQYF
j_call: TRBJ2-3
v_call: TRBV5-1

cdr3_aa: CASSQMGGLATGELFF
j_call: TRBJ2-2
v_call: TRBV7-3

cdr3_aa: CASSRGQGQETQYF
j_call: TRBJ2-5
v_call: TRBV10-1

cdr3_aa: CASWTGGNTGELFF
j_call: TRBJ2-2
v_call: TRBV6-6

cdr3_aa: CASSPGTGSHEQYF
j_call: TRBJ2-7
v_call: TRBV18

cdr3_aa: CASSQDAASNYGYTF
j_call: TRBJ1-2
v_call: TRBV4-2

cdr3_aa: CASSSDNSGANVLTF
j_call: TRBJ2-6
v_call: TRBV7-9

cdr3_aa: CASRETLAGVYNEQFF
j_call: TRBJ2-1
v_call: TRBV19

cdr3_aa: CASSGGTENSPLHF
j_call: TRBJ1-6
v_call: TRBV6-1

cdr3_aa: CASSTRQGYPTDTQYF
j_call: TRBJ2-3
v_call: TRBV28

cdr3_aa: CASSPRTGNSNQPQHF
j_call: TRBJ1-5
v_call: TRBV19

cdr3_aa: CASGRWGEETQYF
j_call: TRBJ2-5
v_call: TRBV11-2

cdr3_aa: CASSVQRAGETQYF
j_call: TRBJ2-5
v_call: TRBV9

cdr3_aa: CASSLVGQGTEKLFF
j_call: TRBJ1-4
v_call: TRBV5-6

cdr3_aa: CASSLIAGGAFEQYF
j_call: TRBJ2-7
v_call: TRBV7-3

cdr3_aa: CASSRTGGGDQPQHF
j_call: TRBJ1-5
v_call: TRBV6-1

cdr3_aa: CAWSVGGRSYEQYF
j_call: NA
v_call: TRBV30

cdr3_aa: CASSLDLGDEQYF
j_call: TRBJ2-7
v_call: TRBV11-2

cdr3_aa: CASTDRGYQETQYF
j_call: TRBJ2-5
v_call: TRBV13

cdr3_aa: CASSWDSNYNEQFF
j_call: TRBJ2-1
v_call: TRBV28

cdr3_aa: CASSTLAGDGNTIYF
j_call: TRBJ1-3
v_call: TRBV19

cdr3_aa: CASSPPSSRAYEQYF
j_call: TRBJ2-7
v_call: TRBV18